The present T cell receptor (beta chain) was sequenced within a study of PD-1 blockade in classical Hodgkin lymphoma. Regarding time point: cycle 4 day 1 (C4D1), after 6 weeks of nivolumab. Every patient relapsed after autologous stem cell transplantation, and brentuximab vedotin exposure varied. The study recorded best responses of complete response, partial response or progressive disease. The assay was immunoSEQ multiplex PCR, and TCRdb's table has in-frame clones only and misses some. The data show roughly 50,000 clones, with nearly 90% seen just once and about 14% held by the top ten. The table lists this clone with a count of one. V lost 4 bases to trimming and J lost 6 bases, with 12 bases between them. Looked up from germline, CDR1 is MNHEY and CDR2 is SMNVEV (reference sequence). The CDR3 is 13 residues long.

The source was peripheral blood mononuclear cells (PBMCs), collected before the fourth cycle of nivolumab. The TCR was taken from a human donor with classical Hodgkin lymphoma. V usage is TRBV27 and J usage is TRBJ1-2; D ambiguous. The CDR3 spells CASSSAARHGYTF. The CDR3 nucleotides read TGTGCCAGCAGTTCTGCTGCGCGCCATGGCTACACCTTC.